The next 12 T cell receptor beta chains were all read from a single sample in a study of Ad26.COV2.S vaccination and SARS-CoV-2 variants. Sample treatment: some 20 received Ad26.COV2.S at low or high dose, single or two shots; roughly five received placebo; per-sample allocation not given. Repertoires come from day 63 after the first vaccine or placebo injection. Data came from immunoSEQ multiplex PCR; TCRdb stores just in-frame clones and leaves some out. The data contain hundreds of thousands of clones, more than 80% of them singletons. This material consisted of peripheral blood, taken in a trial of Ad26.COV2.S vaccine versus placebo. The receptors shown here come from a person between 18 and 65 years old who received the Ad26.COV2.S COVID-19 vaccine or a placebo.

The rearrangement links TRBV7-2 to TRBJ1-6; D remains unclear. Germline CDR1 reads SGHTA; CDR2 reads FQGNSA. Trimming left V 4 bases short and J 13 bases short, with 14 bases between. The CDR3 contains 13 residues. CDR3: CASSSSSATPLHF. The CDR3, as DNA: TGTGCCAGCAGCTCAAGCTCGGCGACGCCCCTCCACTTT.

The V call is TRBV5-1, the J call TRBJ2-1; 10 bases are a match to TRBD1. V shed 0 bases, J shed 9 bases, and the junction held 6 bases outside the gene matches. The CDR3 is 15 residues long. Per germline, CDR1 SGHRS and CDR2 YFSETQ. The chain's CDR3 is CASSLAGTGAGEQFF. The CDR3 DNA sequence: TGCGCCAGCAGCTTGGCCGGGACAGGGGCCGGTGAGCAGTTCTTC.

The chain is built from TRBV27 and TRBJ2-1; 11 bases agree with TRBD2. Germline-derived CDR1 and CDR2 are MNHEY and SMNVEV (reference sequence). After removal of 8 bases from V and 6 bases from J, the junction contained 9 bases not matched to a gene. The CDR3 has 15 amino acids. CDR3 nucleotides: TGTGCCAGCGCCCCAGGACTAGCGGGCCTCAATGAGCAGTTCTTC. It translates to CASAPGLAGLNEQFF.

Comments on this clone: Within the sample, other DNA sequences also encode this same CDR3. The CDR3 is CASSWTASNQPQHF. In DNA form, the CDR3 reads TGTGCCAGCAGCTGGACCGCTAGCAATCAGCCCCAGCATTTT. This chain uses TRBV6-2 or TRBV6-3 with TRBJ1-5; D is undetermined. With 6 bases removed from V and 0 bases from J, the gap between germline ends came to 9 bases. Germline-derived CDR1 and CDR2 are MNHEY and SVGEGT. The CDR3 is 14 residues long.

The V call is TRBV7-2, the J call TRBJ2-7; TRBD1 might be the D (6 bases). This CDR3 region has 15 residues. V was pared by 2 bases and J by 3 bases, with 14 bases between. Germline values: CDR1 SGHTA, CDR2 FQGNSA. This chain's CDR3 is CASSLSPGQVYEQYF. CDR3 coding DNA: TGTGCCAGCAGCTTATCACCGGGACAAGTCTACGAGCAGTACTTC.

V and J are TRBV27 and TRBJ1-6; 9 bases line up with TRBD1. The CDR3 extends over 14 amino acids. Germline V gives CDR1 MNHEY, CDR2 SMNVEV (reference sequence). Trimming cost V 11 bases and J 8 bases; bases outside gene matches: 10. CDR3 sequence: CAPAGQGIDSPLHF. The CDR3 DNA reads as TGTGCCCCAGCGGGACAGGGAATCGATTCACCCCTCCACTTT.

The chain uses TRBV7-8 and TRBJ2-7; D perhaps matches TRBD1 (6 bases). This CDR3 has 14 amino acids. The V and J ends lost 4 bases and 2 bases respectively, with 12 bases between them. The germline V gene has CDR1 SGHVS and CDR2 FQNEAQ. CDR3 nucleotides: TGTGCCAGCAGCTCTCGGACAGAAACCTACGAGCAGTACTTC. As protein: CASSSRTETYEQYF.

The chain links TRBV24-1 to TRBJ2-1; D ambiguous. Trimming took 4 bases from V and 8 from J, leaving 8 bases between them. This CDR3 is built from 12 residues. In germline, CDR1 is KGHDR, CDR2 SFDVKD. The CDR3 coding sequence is TGTGCCACCAGTGAGGCCGGAGATGAGCAGTTCTTC. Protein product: CATSEAGDEQFF.

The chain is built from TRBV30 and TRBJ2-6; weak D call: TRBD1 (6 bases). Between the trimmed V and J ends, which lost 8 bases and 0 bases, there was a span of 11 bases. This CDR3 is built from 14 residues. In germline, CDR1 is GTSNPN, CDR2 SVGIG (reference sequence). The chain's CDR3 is CAAGQFSGANVLTF. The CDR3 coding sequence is TGTGCCGCCGGACAGTTCTCTGGGGCCAACGTCCTGACTTTC. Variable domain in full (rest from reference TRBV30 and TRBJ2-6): SQTIHQWPATLVQPVGSPLSLECTVEGTSNPNLYWYRQAAGRGLQLLFYSVGIGQISSEVPQNLSASRPQDRQFILSSKKLLLSDSGFYLCAAGQFSGANVLTFGAGSRLTVL.

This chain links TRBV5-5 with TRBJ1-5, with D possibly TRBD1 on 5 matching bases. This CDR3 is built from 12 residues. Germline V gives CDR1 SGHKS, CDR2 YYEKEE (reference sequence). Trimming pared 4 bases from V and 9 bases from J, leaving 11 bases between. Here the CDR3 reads CASSIIQGPQHF. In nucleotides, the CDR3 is TGTGCCAGCAGCATCATCCAGGGGCCCCAGCATTTT.

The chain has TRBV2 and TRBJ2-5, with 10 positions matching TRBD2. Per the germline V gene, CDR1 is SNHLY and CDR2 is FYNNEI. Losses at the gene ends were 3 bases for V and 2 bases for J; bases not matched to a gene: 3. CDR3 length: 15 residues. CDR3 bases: TGTGCCAGCAGTGAGGGACTAGCGTTACAAGAGACCCAGTACTTC. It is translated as CASSEGLALQETQYF.

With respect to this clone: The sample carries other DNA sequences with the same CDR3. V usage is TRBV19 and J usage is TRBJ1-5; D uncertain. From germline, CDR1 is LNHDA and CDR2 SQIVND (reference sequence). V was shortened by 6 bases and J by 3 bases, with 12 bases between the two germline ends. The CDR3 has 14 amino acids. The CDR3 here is CASSPRNSNQPQHF. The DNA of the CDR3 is TGTGCCAGTAGCCCTAGGAATTCCAATCAGCCCCAGCATTTT.